This entry lists 20 T cell receptor beta chains sequenced from one sample in a study of blood T cell repertoires in COVID-19. Profiling relied on immunoSEQ multiplex PCR, and the TCRdb table lists in-frame clones only, not all of them. The sample consists of about 190,000 clones, around 89% of them appearing once. The sample consisted of peripheral blood. These receptors all come from a man aged 35-49 years with active or convalescent COVID-19.

This chain connects TRBV21-1 to TRBJ1-6; the listed D gene, TRBD1, was not tested against the DNA. TRBV21-1 has pseudogene status. The CDR3 runs 19 residues. The CDR3 reads CASSRRQGPPHSYNSPLHF. The CDR3 DNA reads as TGTGCCAGCAGCAGAAGACAGGGACCCCCCCACTCCTATAATTCACCCCTCCACTTT.

The chain carries TRBV2 and TRBJ2-1, with 11 bases identical to TRBD2. CDR1 is SNHLY, CDR2 FYNNEI, per germline. There are 16 residues in the CDR3. The V and J ends lost 3 bases and 14 bases, in that order; junction bases with no gene match: 15. The CDR3 spells CASSDRGIAGGRWKFF. DNA of the CDR3: TGTGCCAGCAGTGACAGGGGAATAGCGGGAGGGCGATGGAAGTTCTTC.

This clone was counted many times. Here the CDR3 reads CASGWTGGQPQHF. For the CDR3, the DNA is TGTGCTAGTGGATGGACAGGGGGCCAGCCCCAGCATTTT. The chain is built from TRBV12-5 and TRBJ1-5, with TRBD1 matching 11 bases. The V gene's germline CDR1 is LGHNT and CDR2 FRNRAP. J lost 7 bases, V lost 6 bases, and 2 bases had no gene match. The CDR3 consists of 13 residues.

The sample holds one count of this clone. The J gene is TRBJ2-2, the V gene TRBV11-3, with 7 bases fitting TRBD2. The CDR3 loop spans 14 amino acids. V shed 1 base and J 7 bases; nucleotides not matched to a gene: 3. Per germline, CDR1 SGHNT and CDR2 YENEEA. The CDR3 region has the DNA TGTGCCAGCAGCTTAGTGCGGGGGAGCGGGGAGCTGTTTTTT. As protein: CASSLVRGSGELFF. Based on the CDR3 plus reference TRBV11-3 and TRBJ2-2, the full variable domain is EAGVVQSPRYKIIEKKQPVAFWCNPISGHNTLYWYLQNLGQGPELLIRYENEEAVDDSQLPKDRFSAERLKGVDSTLKIQPAELGDSAVYLCASSLVRGSGELFFGEGSRLTVL.

V usage is TRBV27 and J usage is TRBJ1-2, with 10 bases lining up with TRBD1. The CDR3 length is 17 residues. Trimming took 1 base from V and 3 from J; bases not matched to a gene: 8. CDR1 and CDR2 from the germline V gene are MNHEY and SMNVEV (reference sequence). CDR3 protein: CASSLLGQGLGDYGYTF. DNA for the CDR3: TGTGCCAGCAGTTTATTGGGACAGGGGTTAGGAGACTATGGCTACACCTTC.

The chain combines TRBV28 with TRBJ1-1, with 7 bases matching TRBD1. V gave up 2 bases and J gave up 0 bases; unmatched junction bases: 3. The germline V gene encodes CDR1 MDHEN and CDR2 SYDVKM. CDR3 length: 15 residues. DNA of the CDR3: TGTGCCAGCAGTTTACCGGGACAGCTGAACACTGAAGCTTTCTTT. Translated, it gives CASSLPGQLNTEAFF.

This clone is a singleton in its sample. The chain joins TRBV5-1 to TRBJ1-6; D is possibly TRBD1 (5 bases). Germline CDR1 is SGHRS and CDR2 is YFSETQ. V lost 4 bases to trimming and J lost 7 bases, with 12 bases between them. This CDR3 contains 14 residues. The DNA for the CDR3 is TGCGCCAGCAGCCCCGGGGGGTGGAATTCACCCCTCCACTTT. Amino acids: CASSPGGWNSPLHF.

This clone was observed a single time. This chain connects TRBV6-5 to TRBJ1-3, with D possibly TRBD1 on 6 matching bases. Germline V gene sequence: CDR1 MNHEY, CDR2 SVGAGI. Trimming removed 0 bases at V and 2 bases at J, with 11 bases between. This CDR3 spans 16 amino acids. The CDR3 DNA sequence: TGTGCCAGCAGTTACTCGGGGGGGCATACTGGAAACACCATATATTTT. Amino acids: CASSYSGGHTGNTIYF.

The chain recombines TRBV3-1 (or the pseudogene TRBV3-2) with TRBJ2-1; 8 bases fit TRBD2. V was clipped by 3 bases and J by 7 bases; unmatched bases: 8. The V gene's germline CDR1 is LGHDT and CDR2 YNNKEL (reference sequence). The CDR3 is 15 amino acids. CDR3 nucleotides: TGTGCCAGCAGCCACGGCGGGGGGCTTCGGAATGAGCAGTTCTTC. It codes for CASSHGGGLRNEQFF.

V usage is TRBV28 and J usage is TRBJ2-7; TRBD2 is a possible D gene (6 bases). Germline lookup yields CDR1 MDHEN and CDR2 SYDVKM. This CDR3 comprises 14 residues. The V gene lost 6 bases and the J gene lost 2 bases, with 14 bases spanning the gap. The CDR3, as DNA: TGTGCCAGCAGGGAGGGGACTCTTACCTACGAGCAGTACTTC. Translated: CASREGTLTYEQYF.

This clone was found a few times. The chain is built from TRBV5-1 and TRBJ2-7, with D possibly being TRBD1 (6 bases). This CDR3 is 13 amino acids long. Trimming removed 5 bases from V and 4 bases from J, with 13 bases in between. CDR1 and CDR2 (germline): SGHRS, YFSETQ. The CDR3 DNA is TGCGCCAGCAGATGGGGGCTCGCATACGAGCAGTACTTC. Translation gives CASRWGLAYEQYF.

The sample holds one count of this clone. The CDR3 bases are TGCGCCAGCAGCCCATCCACGGGCAGGGGGGATGAAGCTTTCTTT. This sequence encodes CASSPSTGRGDEAFF. V gene TRBV5-1 combines with J gene TRBJ1-1, with TRBD1 identical over 7 bases. The CDR3 is 15 amino acids. After removal of 4 bases from V and 7 bases from J, the junction contained 13 bases not matched to a gene. Per the germline V gene, CDR1 is SGHRS and CDR2 is YFSETQ.

The J gene is TRBJ2-3, the V gene TRBV29-1, with 10 positions matching TRBD2. J lost 0 bases, V lost 5 bases, and 11 bases had no gene match. This CDR3 is built from 17 residues. CDR1 is SQVTM and CDR2 is ANQGSEA in the germline V gene. The CDR3 nucleotides are TGCAGCGTTTTTGGGACTAGCGACACCTCTAGCACAGATACGCAGTATTTT. Its translation: CSVFGTSDTSSTDTQYF.

V and J are TRBV5-1 and TRBJ2-7; tentative D call: TRBD2 (6 bases). Trimming removed 1 base from V and 0 bases from J, with 8 bases in between. Germline CDR1 and CDR2: SGHRS and YFSETQ. The length of the CDR3 is 14 residues. DNA for the CDR3: TGCGCCAGCAGCTTGTTAGCGGACTCCTACGAGCAGTACTTC. It codes for CASSLLADSYEQYF.

This sequence joins TRBV11-2 and TRBJ2-2, with 7 bases lining up with TRBD1. V was pared by 5 bases and J by 0 bases, with 3 bases of the junction left unmatched. The CDR3 loop spans 15 amino acids. Germline CDR1 and CDR2: SGHAT and FQNNGV. CDR3 loop: CASSPGGPNTGELFF. The CDR3, as DNA: TGTGCCAGCAGCCCAGGGGGTCCGAACACCGGGGAGCTGTTTTTT.

This chain connects TRBV7-2 to TRBJ2-1, with 8 bases identical to TRBD1. CDR1 and CDR2 from the germline V gene are SGHTA and FQGNSA. With V trimmed by 3 bases and J by 4 bases, 2 bases remained unmatched. The CDR3 extends over 14 amino acids. CDR3 coding DNA: TGTGCCAGCAGCTTGGGACAGGTGTACAATGAGCAGTTCTTC. Translated, it gives CASSLGQVYNEQFF.

There are a few counts of this clone. V gene TRBV9 combines with J gene TRBJ2-1, with 12 bases aligning to TRBD2. This CDR3 has 16 amino acids. Per germline, CDR1 SGDLS and CDR2 YYNGEE. V was clipped by 4 bases and J by 6 bases; unmatched bases: 8. In nucleotides, the CDR3 is TGTGCCAGCAGCCTCTCTAGCGGGGGGGCCCTCAATGAGCAGTTCTTC. It is translated as CASSLSSGGALNEQFF.

J is TRBJ2-5 and V is TRBV18, with D maybe TRBD1 (5 bases). The CDR3 loop spans 11 amino acids. Trimming left V 4 bases short and J 5 bases short, with 5 bases between. CDR1 is KGHSH, CDR2 LQKENI, per germline. CDR3 sequence reads: CASSHRETQYF. The CDR3 DNA reads as TGTGCCAGCTCACACAGGGAGACCCAGTACTTC. Together with reference TRBV18 and TRBJ2-5, the CDR3 gives the full variable domain: NAGVMQNPRHLVRRRGQEARLRCSPMKGHSHVYWYRQLPEEGLKFMVYLQKENIIDESGMPKERFSAEFPKEGPSILRIQQVVRGDSAAYFCASSHRETQYFGPGTRLLVL.

The rearrangement uses TRBV19 and TRBJ1-1; TRBD1 agrees at 9 bases. The junction had 3 bases not matched to a gene; V was cut back by 4 bases and J by 3 bases. This CDR3 region has 14 residues. Per germline, CDR1 LNHDA and CDR2 SQIVND (reference sequence). DNA for the CDR3: TGTGCCAGTAGTAGCTGGACAGGGGACACTGAAGCTTTCTTT. Translation: CASSSWTGDTEAFF.

This clone has more than one count but fewer than ten. DNA for the CDR3: TGTGCCAGTAGTCGCGAGAGCGGGAGGGTCGACACCGGGGAGCTGTTTTTT. Translated: CASSRESGRVDTGELFF. This chain connects TRBV19 to TRBJ2-2; 10 nucleotides line up with TRBD2. The V gene end was trimmed by 5 bases and the J gene end by 3 bases; junction bases not matched to a gene: 9. CDR3 length: 17 residues. From germline, CDR1 is LNHDA and CDR2 SQIVND (reference sequence).